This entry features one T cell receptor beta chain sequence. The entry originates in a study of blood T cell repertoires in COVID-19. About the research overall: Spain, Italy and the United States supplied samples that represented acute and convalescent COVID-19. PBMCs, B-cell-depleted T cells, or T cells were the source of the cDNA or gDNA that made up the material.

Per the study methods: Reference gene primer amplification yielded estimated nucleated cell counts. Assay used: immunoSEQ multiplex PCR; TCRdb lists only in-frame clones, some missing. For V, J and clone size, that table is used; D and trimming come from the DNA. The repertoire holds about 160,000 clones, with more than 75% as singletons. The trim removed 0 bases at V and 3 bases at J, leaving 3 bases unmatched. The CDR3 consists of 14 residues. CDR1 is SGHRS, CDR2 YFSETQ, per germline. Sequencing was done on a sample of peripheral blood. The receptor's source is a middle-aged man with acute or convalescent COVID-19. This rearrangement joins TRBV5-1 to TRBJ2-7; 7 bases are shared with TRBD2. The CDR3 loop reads CASSLEGLIYEQYF. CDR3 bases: TGCGCCAGCAGCTTGGAGGGACTAATCTACGAGCAGTACTTC.